This TCR beta chain was profiled in a study of T cells after yellow fever vaccination. Findings and limits, study-wide: Subsequent to the booster, the majority of primary-vaccination clones reappeared (96% CD4, about 90% CD8).

The V gene lost 0 bases and the J gene lost 8 bases, with 16 bases spanning the gap. This CDR3 region has 15 residues. Germline V CDR1 and CDR2: SGHNT, YYREEE (reference sequence). A single record per CDR3 protein comes from TCRdb applying MiXCR to the 5' RACE reads. Here the sample spans 500,000 to 650,000 distinct CDR3 sequences, around an eighth being singletons. This clonotype came up a few times. Its antigen remains unidentified. This clonotype originated in a man aged 30 to 39 who received the YFV17D yellow fever vaccine. The chain couples TRBV5-4 to TRBJ2-3; D is unresolved. This material consisted of PBMCs, taken on the day of the yellow fever booster vaccination. The CDR3 nucleotides are TGTGCCAGCAGCTTGGATATTAGTTCGGCCGCTACGCAGTATTTT. Its protein product is CASSLDISSAATQYF.